This TCR beta chain was captured by sequencing in a study of T-cell memory formation after mild COVID-19. This clonotype was found a few times. As yet, its antigen is unknown. TCR alpha and TCR beta cDNA libraries carrying sample barcodes and UMIs came from 5'RACE with constant-segment primers. MiXCR, applied by TCRdb to the 5' RACE reads, yields one record per CDR3 protein. The data show under 200,000 distinct CDR3 sequences, with about a third seen just once and around 11% held by the top ten. Per germline, CDR1 MNHEY and CDR2 SMNVEV (reference sequence). This CDR3 is 12 amino acids long. Overall study findings and caveats: Pre-infection memory harbored some responding clones, suggesting cross-reactive memory joined.

This sequence joins TRBV27 and TRBJ2-1; maybe TRBD2 (6 bases). Specimen: PBMCs or a T cell subset sorted from them (not recorded which). The origin of this receptor is an adult woman who had mild COVID-19 (a few samples of this study predate the infection). Cell type and time point are not known. The CDR3 nucleotides read TGTGGGAGCGGGCCCTCCTACAATGAGCAGTTCTTC. Protein product: CGSGPSYNEQFF.